This T cell receptor (beta chain) appears in the sequencing data of a study of T cell responses to AZD1222 COVID-19 vaccine (dated by TCRdb to the early 2020s). Study-wide context: A total of more than 230 trial participants underwent TCR sequencing, of whom approximately 200 had received two doses of AZD1222 and 26 had received two doses of the MenACWY control vaccine. Trial participants were enrolled by age into 18-55, 56-69 and 70-plus year subgroups, with approximately 160, 26 and 62 TCR-sequenced participants respectively.

The CDR3 regions of human TCRbeta chains were analyzed by immunosequencing. In the authors' own workflow: TCRs in the repertoires were matched against a reference library of SARS-CoV-2-specific TCRs that had been generated with the MIRA antigen-specificity platform. Breadth was defined as the fraction of unique TCRs that were SARS-CoV-2-associated. Depth was defined as the fraction of total T cells that were SARS-CoV-2-associated. Using the MIRA data, each spike-specific TCR was mapped to the spike region that the TCR reacts to and placed in a CD4 or CD8 class. Log10-transformed breadth and depth values were compared by one-way ANOVA with Sidak's multiple comparisons tests. Imported from immuneACCESS, the table was reduced by TCRdb to in-frame sequences with V and J called. These copies leave out some clones; in studies compared against another copy, an unresolved V gene accounts for under half, and the cause of the remainder is not known. D and trimming were read from the DNA, whereas the V and J calls and clone size are those reported in that table. The sample table contains about 120,000 clones; only one count was recorded for roughly 88% of them. Clones ranked in the top ten supply around 20% of the sample.

Interpreted using the paper, the time point label stands for: baseline before first vaccination. The treatment or condition label for this specimen denotes: meningococcal conjugate vaccine given as trial control. Vaccinee samples were obtained from the UK trials COV001 and COV002, which included a single-blind randomized controlled phase 2/3 trial of AZD1222 (ChAdOx1 nCoV-19) in healthy adults. Trial participant PBMC samples were collected at day 0 and day 28 after the second dose for TCRbeta chain sequencing. As encoded in the germline V gene (reference sequence), CDR1 is GTSNPN while CDR2 is SVGIG. From its cysteine to its phenylalanine, the CDR3 spans 16 amino acids. This entry keeps only the CDR3 DNA: 48 bases, framed from base 1. At the junction V is shortened by 2 bases and J by 2 bases; bases outside the gene matches: 3. General conclusions and limits of the study: Reportedly, close to half of the unique spike-specific TCRs recognized epitopes lying outside the regions that are mutated in the B.1.351 and B.1.1.7 variants. In the small 56-69-year group, the increase in depth fell short of significance, most likely because of low power. Participants were mostly white British and included more females than males, and it was suggested by the authors that clonal diversity may have been underestimated. Because no samples from the day 14 peak response were available, repertoires could be characterized only after the peak T cell response. Only a handful of AZD1222 recipients were SARS-CoV-2 seropositive at baseline, limiting conclusions about previously exposed vaccinees. The vaccine-associated CD4 TCRs covered the entire spike protein, and the dominant responses fell in regions 160-218 and 743-854. A significant rise in spike-specific TCR breadth and depth was observed after two AZD1222 doses relative to day 0 and relative to MenACWY recipients.

Notes on this clone: There is no known antigen for this receptor. No qualities accompany the bases; no much larger clone lies one base away.

The starting material was peripheral blood, obtained on day 0 of MenACWY control vaccination. The sequence is built from TRBV30 and TRBJ2-1, with 13 bases in between that match TRBD2. This sequence originates from an adult in good health. The DNA sequence is given as TGTGCCTGGAGTCAACTAGCGGGAGGGCCCTACAATGAGCAGTTCTTC. Its coded protein is CAWSQLAGGPYNEQFF.